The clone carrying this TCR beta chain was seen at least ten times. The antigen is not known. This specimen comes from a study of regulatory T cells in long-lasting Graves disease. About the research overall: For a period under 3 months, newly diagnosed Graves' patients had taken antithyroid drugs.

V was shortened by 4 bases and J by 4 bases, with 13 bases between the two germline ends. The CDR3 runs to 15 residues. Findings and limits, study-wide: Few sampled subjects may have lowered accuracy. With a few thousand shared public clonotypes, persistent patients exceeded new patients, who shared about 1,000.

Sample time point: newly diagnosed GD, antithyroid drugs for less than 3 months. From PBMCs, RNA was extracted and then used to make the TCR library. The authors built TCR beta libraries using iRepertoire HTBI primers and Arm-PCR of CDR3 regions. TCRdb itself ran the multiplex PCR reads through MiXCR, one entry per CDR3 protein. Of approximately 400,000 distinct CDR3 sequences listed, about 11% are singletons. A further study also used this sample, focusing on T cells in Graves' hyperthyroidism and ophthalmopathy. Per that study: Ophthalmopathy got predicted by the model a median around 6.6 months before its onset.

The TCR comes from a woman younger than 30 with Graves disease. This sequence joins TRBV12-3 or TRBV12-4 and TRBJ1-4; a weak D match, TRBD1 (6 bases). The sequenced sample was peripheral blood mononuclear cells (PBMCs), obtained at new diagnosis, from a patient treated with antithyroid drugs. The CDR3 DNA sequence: TGTGCCAGCAGTTCCTCACAGGGACTTAATGAAAAACTGTTTTTT. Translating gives CASSSSQGLNEKLFF.